This T cell receptor (beta chain) came from a study of T cell responses to AZD1222 COVID-19 vaccine. General observations from the study: In the spike-specific TCR repertoire, nearly half reportedly target unmutated variant regions.

The protocol was immunoSEQ multiplex PCR, while the TCRdb copy is restricted to in-frame clones and leaves out a portion. This sample carries fewer than 200,000 clones, more than 75% of them seen once, and the ten largest clones take 25% to 30%. About this clone itself: Antigen: not known.

Germline CDR1 GTSNPN, CDR2 SVGIG (reference sequence). This CDR3 is 13 amino acids long. V was pared by 2 bases and J by 3 bases, with 1 base of the junction left unmatched. This TCR was sampled from an adult who received the AZD1222 COVID-19 vaccine. This sequence joins TRBV30 and TRBJ2-1; 7 bases align to TRBD1. The sequenced sample was peripheral blood, obtained 28 days after the second AZD1222 dose. The CDR3 spells CAWSRTGYNEQFF. CDR3 DNA: TGTGCCTGGAGTCGGACAGGCTACAATGAGCAGTTCTTC.